This T cell receptor beta chain was observed in a study of cytomegalovirus exposure and HLA in healthy donors. Study as a whole: Earlier work reported 100 million or so unique TCR beta sequences from about 180 million T cells. Most genotyped donors, 65% to 90% of fewer than 400, had Caucasian-associated genetic ancestry.

On this clone itself: Its antigen is unidentified.

The study ran its PCR with 60 Vbeta and 13 Jbeta primers. Only in-frame clones appear in the TCRdb table, and some are missing; sequencing was by immunoSEQ multiplex PCR. In the table there are about 140,000 clones, 75% to 85% of which are singletons. Study-level findings and limits: The authors enumerated around 150 TCR beta chains as linked to cytomegalovirus.

The CDR3 has 14 residues. Per the germline V gene, CDR1 is SGDLS and CDR2 is YYNGEE. Trimming removed 4 bases from V and 3 bases from J, with 13 bases in between. This sequence joins TRBV9 and TRBJ2-5; D may be TRBD1 (6 bases). The sample comprised PBMCs. The clonotype was recovered from a male donor in good health and CMV-seronegative. CDR3 protein: CASSTQGGEETQYF. The CDR3 coding sequence is TGTGCCAGCAGCACACAAGGGGGAGAAGAGACCCAGTACTTC.